These 8 T cell receptor beta chains were sequenced from one sample in a study of cytomegalovirus exposure and HLA in healthy donors. The PCR made use of 60 Vbeta and 13 Jbeta primers. Data came from immunoSEQ multiplex PCR; TCRdb stores just in-frame clones and leaves some out. Among approximately 86,000 clones listed, around three quarters were seen once. The specimen sequenced was PBMCs. These receptors were obtained from a man between 40 and 49 years old in good health and CMV-seronegative.

This clone was counted only a few times. J is TRBJ2-2 and V is TRBV29-1; D is possibly TRBD1 (5 bases). The CDR3 spans 13 residues. V lost 3 bases and J lost 7, with 12 bases in between. Looked up from germline, CDR1 is SQVTM and CDR2 is ANQGSEA. The CDR3 DNA reads as TGCAGCGTTGATAAGGGGATGAGCGGGGAGCTGTTTTTT. It is translated as CSVDKGMSGELFF.

This clone was observed a few times. The V call is TRBV27, the J call TRBJ1-5; 8 nucleotides agree with TRBD1. Germline V gene lookup returns CDR1 MNHEY and CDR2 SMNVEV (reference sequence). The CDR3 consists of 14 residues. Germline trimming cut 3 bases from V and 11 bases from J; bases unmatched to any gene: 9. The CDR3: CASSFNGQGCTQHF. Written as DNA, the CDR3 is TGTGCCAGCAGTTTCAATGGACAGGGTTGTACCCAGCATTTT.

The rearrangement links TRBV7-2 to TRBJ1-6; D is undetermined. This CDR3 contains 15 residues. The V end lost 1 base, the J end lost 5 bases, and 9 bases lay between the germline ends. The V gene's germline CDR1 is SGHTA and CDR2 FQGNSA. The CDR3 sequence is CASSLVVGNNSPLHF. Here the CDR3 DNA reads TGTGCCAGCAGCTTAGTTGTGGGCAATAATTCACCCCTCCACTTT.

The rearrangement uses TRBV4-3 and TRBJ2-7, with 8 bases fitting TRBD1. V lost 1 base to trimming and J lost 3 bases; unmatched junction nucleotides: 2. The germline gives CDR1 LGHNA, CDR2 YSLEER. The CDR3 loop spans 14 amino acids. The CDR3 reads CASSQATGGYEQYF. For the CDR3, the DNA is TGCGCCAGCAGCCAAGCAACAGGGGGCTACGAGCAGTACTTC.

This clone has more than one count but fewer than ten. The V and J genes are TRBV27 and TRBJ2-7, with 9 bases lining up with TRBD1. Germline values: CDR1 MNHEY, CDR2 SMNVEV (reference sequence). CDR3 size: 14 residues. V dropped 4 bases and J dropped 6; count of bases not matched to a gene: 7. The CDR3 loop is CASSSGTGYGEQYF. Here the CDR3 DNA reads TGTGCCAGCAGTTCCGGGACAGGGTATGGCGAGCAGTACTTC.

The J gene is TRBJ2-1, the V gene TRBV29-1; the match to TRBD2 covers 12 bases. This CDR3 region has 17 residues. V dropped 3 bases and J dropped 2; count of bases not matched to a gene: 8. Germline lookup yields CDR1 SQVTM and CDR2 ANQGSEA. Here the CDR3 DNA reads TGCAGCGTTGAGGGGGCCCTAGCGGGGGGGACCTACAATGAGCAGTTCTTC. This translates into CSVEGALAGGTYNEQFF.

The chain combines TRBV23-1 with TRBJ1-2, with 8 bases aligning to TRBD1. TRBV23-1 is annotated as an ORF whose role is uncertain. The CDR3 is made up of 18 amino acids. J gave up 1 base and V 2 bases, and 12 bases lay outside the gene matches. DNA of the CDR3: TGCGCCAGCAGTCAACCACCAGGGGGCCTAATGGGTAACTATGGCTACACCTTC. Its protein product is CASSQPPGGLMGNYGYTF.

The V call is TRBV9, the J call TRBJ2-1, with TRBD2 identical over 7 bases. Germline CDR1 is SGDLS and CDR2 is YYNGEE. This CDR3 comprises 17 residues. The V and J ends lost 0 bases and 4 bases, in that order; junction bases with no gene match: 10. CDR3 loop: CASSVATRGEGYNEQFF. CDR3 bases: TGTGCCAGCAGCGTAGCTACTCGCGGGGAGGGATACAATGAGCAGTTCTTC.